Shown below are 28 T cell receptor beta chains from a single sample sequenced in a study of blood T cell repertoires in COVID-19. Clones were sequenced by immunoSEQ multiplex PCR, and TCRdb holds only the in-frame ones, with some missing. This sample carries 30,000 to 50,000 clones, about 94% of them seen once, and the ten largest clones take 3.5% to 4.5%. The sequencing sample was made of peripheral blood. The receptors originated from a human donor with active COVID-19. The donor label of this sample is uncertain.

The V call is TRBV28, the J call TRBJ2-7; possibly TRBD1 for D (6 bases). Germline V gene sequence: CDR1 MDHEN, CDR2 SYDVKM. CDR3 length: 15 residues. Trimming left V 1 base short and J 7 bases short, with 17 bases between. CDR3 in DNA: TGTGCCAGCAGTTTATTGAGTCAGGGGATGGCGGAGCAGTACTTC. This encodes CASSLLSQGMAEQYF.

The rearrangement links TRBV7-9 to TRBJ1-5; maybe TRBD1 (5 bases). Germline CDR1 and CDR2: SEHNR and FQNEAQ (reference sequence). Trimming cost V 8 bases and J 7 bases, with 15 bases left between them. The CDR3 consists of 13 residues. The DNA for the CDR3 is TGTGCCAGCTCGGGGGTTGGGGAACAGCCCCAGCATTTT. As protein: CASSGVGEQPQHF.

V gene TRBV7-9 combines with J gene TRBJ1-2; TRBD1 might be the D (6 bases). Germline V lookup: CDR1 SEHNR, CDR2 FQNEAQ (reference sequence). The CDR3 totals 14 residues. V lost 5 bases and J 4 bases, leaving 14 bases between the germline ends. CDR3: CASSPETGIYGYTF. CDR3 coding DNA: TGTGCCAGCAGCCCGGAAACAGGGATCTATGGCTACACCTTC.

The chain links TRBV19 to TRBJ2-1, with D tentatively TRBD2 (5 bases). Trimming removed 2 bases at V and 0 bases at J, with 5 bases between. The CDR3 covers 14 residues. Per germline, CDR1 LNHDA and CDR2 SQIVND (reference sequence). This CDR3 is CASSISGSYNEQFF. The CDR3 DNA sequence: TGTGCCAGTAGTATAAGCGGCTCCTACAATGAGCAGTTCTTC.

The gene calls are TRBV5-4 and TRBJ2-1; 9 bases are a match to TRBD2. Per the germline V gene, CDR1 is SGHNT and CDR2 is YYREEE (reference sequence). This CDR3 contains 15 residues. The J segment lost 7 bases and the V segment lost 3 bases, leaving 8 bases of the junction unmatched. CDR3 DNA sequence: TGTGCCAGCAGCTCGCCGGGACTAGCCCTAAATGAGCAGTTCTTC. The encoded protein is CASSSPGLALNEQFF.

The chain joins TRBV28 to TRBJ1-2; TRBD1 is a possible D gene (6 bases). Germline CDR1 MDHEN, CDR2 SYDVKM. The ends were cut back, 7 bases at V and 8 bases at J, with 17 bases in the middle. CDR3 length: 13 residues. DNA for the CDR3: TGTGCCAGCACCCTCAGCGGGGGCGCGGGCTACACCTTC. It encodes CASTLSGGAGYTF.

The DNA of the CDR3 is TGTGCCAGCTCACCCGGGACTAGCGGGTCTACCTACAATGAGCAGTTCTTC. Residues: CASSPGTSGSTYNEQFF. The genes are TRBV18 and TRBJ2-1; TRBD2 matches at 12 bases. The CDR3 loop spans 17 amino acids. V trimming: 3 bases; J trimming: 2 bases; junction bases outside the gene matches: 5. Germline CDR1 and CDR2: KGHSH and LQKENI. Full variable domain (remainder filled in from reference TRBV18 and TRBJ2-1): NAGVMQNPRHLVRRRGQEARLRCSPMKGHSHVYWYRQLPEEGLKFMVYLQKENIIDESGMPKERFSAEFPKEGPSILRIQQVVRGDSAAYFCASSPGTSGSTYNEQFFGPGTRLTVL.

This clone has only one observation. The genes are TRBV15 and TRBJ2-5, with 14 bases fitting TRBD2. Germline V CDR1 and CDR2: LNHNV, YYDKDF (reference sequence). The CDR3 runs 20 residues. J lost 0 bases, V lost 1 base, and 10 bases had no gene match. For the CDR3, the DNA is TGTGCCACCAGCAGAGCAACAGGGAGACTAGCGGGAGGGTACCAAGAGACCCAGTACTTC. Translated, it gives CATSRATGRLAGGYQETQYF.

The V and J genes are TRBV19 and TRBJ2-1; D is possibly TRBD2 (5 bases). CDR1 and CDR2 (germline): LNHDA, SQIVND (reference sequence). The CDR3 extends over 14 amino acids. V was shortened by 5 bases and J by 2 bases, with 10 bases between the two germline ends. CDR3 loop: CASSRGGTYNEQFF. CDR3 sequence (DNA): TGTGCCAGTAGTCGGGGTGGGACCTACAATGAGCAGTTCTTC.

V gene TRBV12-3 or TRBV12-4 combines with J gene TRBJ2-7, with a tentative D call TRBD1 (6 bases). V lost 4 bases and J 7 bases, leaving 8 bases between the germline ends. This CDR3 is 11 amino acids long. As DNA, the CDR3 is TGTGCCAGCAGTTCAGGGGTTGAGCAGTACTTC. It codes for CASSSGVEQYF.

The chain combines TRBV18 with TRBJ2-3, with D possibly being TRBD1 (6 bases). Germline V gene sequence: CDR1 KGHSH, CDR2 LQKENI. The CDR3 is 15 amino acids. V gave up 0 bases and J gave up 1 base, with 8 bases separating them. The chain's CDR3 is CASSPPAGGTDTQYF. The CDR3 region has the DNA TGTGCCAGCTCACCACCGGCAGGGGGCACAGATACGCAGTATTTT.

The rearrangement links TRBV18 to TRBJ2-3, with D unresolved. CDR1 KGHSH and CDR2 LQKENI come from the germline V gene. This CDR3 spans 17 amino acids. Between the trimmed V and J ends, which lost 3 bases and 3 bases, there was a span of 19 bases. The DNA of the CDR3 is TGTGCCAGCTCACCGGTTACCGTCCAAATCGAGACAGATACGCAGTATTTT. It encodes CASSPVTVQIETDTQYF.

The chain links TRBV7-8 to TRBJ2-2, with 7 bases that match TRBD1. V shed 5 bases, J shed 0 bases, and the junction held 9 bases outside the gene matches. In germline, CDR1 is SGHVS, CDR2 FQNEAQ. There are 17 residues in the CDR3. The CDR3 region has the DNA TGTGCCAGCAGCCTAGTGGACAGGCACGCGAACACCGGGGAGCTGTTTTTT. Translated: CASSLVDRHANTGELFF.

In nucleotides, the CDR3 is TGTGCCAGCAGTCAGTCTCCCCAGCCCCAGCATTTT. It yields the protein CASSQSPQPQHF. The chain joins TRBV28 to TRBJ1-5; D uncertain. The CDR3 is made up of 12 amino acids. Per the germline V gene, CDR1 is MDHEN and CDR2 is SYDVKM. Between the trimmed V and J ends, which lost 5 bases and 7 bases, there was a span of 9 bases.

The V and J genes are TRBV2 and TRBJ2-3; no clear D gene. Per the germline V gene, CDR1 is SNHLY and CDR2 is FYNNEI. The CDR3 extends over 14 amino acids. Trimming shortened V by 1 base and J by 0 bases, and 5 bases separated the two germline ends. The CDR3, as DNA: TGTGCCAGCAGTGAAGGCCTAAGCACAGATACGCAGTATTTT. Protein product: CASSEGLSTDTQYF. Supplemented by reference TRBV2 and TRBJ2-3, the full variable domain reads EPEVTQTPSHQVTQMGQEVILRCVPISNHLYFYWYRQILGQKVEFLVSFYNNEISEKSEIFDDQFSVERPDGSNFTLKIRSTKLEDSAMYFCASSEGLSTDTQYFGPGTRLTVL.

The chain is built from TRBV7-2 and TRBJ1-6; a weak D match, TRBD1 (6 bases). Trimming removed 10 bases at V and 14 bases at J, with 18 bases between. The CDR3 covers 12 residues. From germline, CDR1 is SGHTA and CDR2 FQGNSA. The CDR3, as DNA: TGTGCCACCGGACAGAGCCGGTCATCCCTCCACTTT. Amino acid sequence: CATGQSRSSLHF.

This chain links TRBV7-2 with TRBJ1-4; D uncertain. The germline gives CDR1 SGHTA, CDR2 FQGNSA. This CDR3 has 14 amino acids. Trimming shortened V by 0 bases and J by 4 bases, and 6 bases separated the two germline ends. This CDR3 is CASSLAGGNEKLFF. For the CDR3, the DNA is TGTGCCAGCAGCTTAGCCGGCGGTAATGAAAAACTGTTTTTT.

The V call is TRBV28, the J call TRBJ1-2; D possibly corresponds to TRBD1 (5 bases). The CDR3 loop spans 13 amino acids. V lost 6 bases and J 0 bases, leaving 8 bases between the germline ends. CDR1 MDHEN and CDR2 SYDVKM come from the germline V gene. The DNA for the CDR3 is TGTGCCAGCAGGACAGCACCTAACTATGGCTACACCTTC. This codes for CASRTAPNYGYTF.

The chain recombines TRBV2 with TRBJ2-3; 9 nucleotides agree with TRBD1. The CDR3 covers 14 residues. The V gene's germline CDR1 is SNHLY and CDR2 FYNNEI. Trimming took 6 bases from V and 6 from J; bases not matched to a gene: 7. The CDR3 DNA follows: TGTGCCAGCAGGACGGGACAGGGTCGTGATACGCAGTATTTT. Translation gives CASRTGQGRDTQYF. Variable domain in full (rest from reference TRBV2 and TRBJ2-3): EPEVTQTPSHQVTQMGQEVILRCVPISNHLYFYWYRQILGQKVEFLVSFYNNEISEKSEIFDDQFSVERPDGSNFTLKIRSTKLEDSAMYFCASRTGQGRDTQYFGPGTRLTVL.

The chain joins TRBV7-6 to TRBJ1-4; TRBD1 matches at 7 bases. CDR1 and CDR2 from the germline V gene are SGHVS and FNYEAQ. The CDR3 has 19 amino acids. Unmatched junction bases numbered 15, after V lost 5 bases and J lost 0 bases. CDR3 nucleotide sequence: TGTGCCAGCAGCACAAAGAGACAGGGTTCGGATACAACTAATGAAAAACTGTTTTTT. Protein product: CASSTKRQGSDTTNEKLFF.

CDR3 nucleotide sequence: TGTGCCAGCAGCTTGGTCCAGGGGGACACCGGGGAGCTGTTTTTT. It specifies CASSLVQGDTGELFF. J is TRBJ2-2 and V is TRBV5-4, with 7 bases fitting TRBD1. V trimming: 0 bases; J trimming: 3 bases; junction bases outside the gene matches: 2. CDR3 size: 15 residues. Germline V lookup: CDR1 SGHNT, CDR2 YYREEE (reference sequence). Complete variable domain (other parts from reference TRBV5-4 and TRBJ2-2): ETGVTQSPTHLIKTRGQQVTLRCSSQSGHNTVSWYQQALGQGPQFIFQYYREEENGRGNFPPRFSGLQFPNYSSELNVNALELDDSALYLCASSLVQGDTGELFFGEGSRLTVL.

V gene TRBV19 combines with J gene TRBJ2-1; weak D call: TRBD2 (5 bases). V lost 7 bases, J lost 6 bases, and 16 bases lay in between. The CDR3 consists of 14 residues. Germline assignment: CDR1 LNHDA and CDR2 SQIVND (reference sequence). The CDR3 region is CASIRRPGGNEQFF. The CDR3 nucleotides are TGTGCCAGTATTAGGAGGCCAGGTGGCAATGAGCAGTTCTTC.

The CDR3 is CASSIPSGTGFYGYTF. The CDR3 DNA reads TGTGCCAGTAGTATCCCTTCCGGGACAGGGTTCTATGGCTACACCTTC. The chain uses TRBV19 and TRBJ1-2; the match to TRBD1 covers 9 bases. This CDR3 is 16 amino acids long. The germline V gene has CDR1 LNHDA and CDR2 SQIVND (reference sequence). V gave up 3 bases and J gave up 4 bases; unmatched junction bases: 9.

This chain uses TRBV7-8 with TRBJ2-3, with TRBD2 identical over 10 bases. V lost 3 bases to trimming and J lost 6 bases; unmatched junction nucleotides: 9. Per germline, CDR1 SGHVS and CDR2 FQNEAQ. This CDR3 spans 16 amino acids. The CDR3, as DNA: TGTGCCAGCAGCTTGGGAGCGGGGGGGCAGATGGATACGCAGTATTTT. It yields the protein CASSLGAGGQMDTQYF.

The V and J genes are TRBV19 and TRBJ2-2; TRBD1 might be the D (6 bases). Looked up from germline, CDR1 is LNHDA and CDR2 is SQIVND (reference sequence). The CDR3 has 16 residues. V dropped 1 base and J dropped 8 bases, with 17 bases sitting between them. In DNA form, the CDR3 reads TGTGCCAGTAGTATAGTCAGGCCAGGGGATGGAGGGGAGCTGTTTTTT. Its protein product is CASSIVRPGDGGELFF. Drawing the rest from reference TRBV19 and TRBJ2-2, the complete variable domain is DGGITQSPKYLFRKEGQNVTLSCEQNLNHDAMYWYRQDPGQGLRLIYYSQIVNDFQKGDIAEGYSVSREKKESFPLTVTSAQKNPTAFYLCASSIVRPGDGGELFFGEGSRLTVL.

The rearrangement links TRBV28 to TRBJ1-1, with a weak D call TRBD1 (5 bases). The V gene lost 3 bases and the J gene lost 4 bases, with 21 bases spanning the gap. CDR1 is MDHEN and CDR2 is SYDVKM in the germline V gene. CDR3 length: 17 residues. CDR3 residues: CASSLREGGAGGTEAFF. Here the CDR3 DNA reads TGTGCCAGCAGTTTGCGCGAGGGCGGGGCCGGGGGCACTGAAGCTTTCTTT.

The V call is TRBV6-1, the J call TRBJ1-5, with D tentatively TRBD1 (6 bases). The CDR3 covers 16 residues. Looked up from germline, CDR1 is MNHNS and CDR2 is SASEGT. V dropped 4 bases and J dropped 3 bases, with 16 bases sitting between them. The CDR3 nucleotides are TGTGCCAGCAGTGTAATTGACACAGGGAACAATCAGCCCCAGCATTTT. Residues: CASSVIDTGNNQPQHF.

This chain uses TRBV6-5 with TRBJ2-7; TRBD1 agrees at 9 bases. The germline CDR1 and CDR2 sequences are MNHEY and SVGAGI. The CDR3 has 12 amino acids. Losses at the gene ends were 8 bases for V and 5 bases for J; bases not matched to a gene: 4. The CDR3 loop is CASGTGRNEQYF. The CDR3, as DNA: TGTGCCAGCGGGACAGGGCGCAACGAGCAGTACTTC.